The 6 T cell receptor beta chains in this list originate from one sample, sequenced in a study of blood T cell repertoires in COVID-19. Clones were read by immunoSEQ multiplex PCR, and TCRdb kept only the in-frame ones, dropping some. The sample holds 200,000 to 300,000 clones, roughly 76% seen once. Sequences were obtained from peripheral blood. Receptors were obtained from a woman at least 80 years old with COVID-19, enrolled during active disease.

This clone was recorded a few times. The J gene is TRBJ1-1, the V gene TRBV3-1 (or the pseudogene TRBV3-2); D uncertain. CDR1 LGHDT and CDR2 YNNKEL come from the germline V gene (reference sequence). Trimming stripped 3 bases from V and 0 bases from J, with 8 bases between. The CDR3 is made up of 14 amino acids. CDR3 sequence (DNA): TGTGCCAGCAGCCAGGTACAGATGAACACTGAAGCTTTCTTT. Translated, it gives CASSQVQMNTEAFF.

This clone has a single count. The V gene is TRBV29-1, the J gene TRBJ1-2, with D possibly TRBD1 on 5 matching bases. The CDR3 is 13 residues long. Germline lookup yields CDR1 SQVTM and CDR2 ANQGSEA. V lost 4 bases and J 1 base, leaving 10 bases between the germline ends. The CDR3 DNA reads TGCAGCGTTGGAGGGGAGGGTAACTATGGCTACACCTTC. Residues: CSVGGEGNYGYTF.

The chain links TRBV11-2 to TRBJ1-1; tentatively, D is TRBD1 (5 bases). This CDR3 contains 14 residues. Between the trimmed V and J ends, which lost 4 bases and 4 bases, there was a span of 13 bases. Germline CDR1 reads SGHAT; CDR2 reads FQNNGV. CDR3 loop: CASSYQGLGTEAFF. CDR3 sequence (DNA): TGTGCCAGCAGCTACCAGGGACTGGGCACTGAAGCTTTCTTT.

The sample holds a few counts of this clone. The gene calls are TRBV7-3 and TRBJ2-1, with D possibly being TRBD1 (6 bases). CDR1 and CDR2 (germline): SGHTA, FQGTGA. V was shortened by 5 bases and J by 4 bases, with 9 bases between the two germline ends. CDR3 size: 13 residues. The CDR3 nucleotides are TGTGCCAGCAGCCTCCAGGGGTACAATGAGCAGTTCTTC. Protein product: CASSLQGYNEQFF.

The J gene is TRBJ2-1, the V gene TRBV24-1, with D possibly matching TRBD2 (5 bases). Trimming cost V 4 bases and J 3 bases, with 15 bases left between them. The germline CDR1 and CDR2 sequences are KGHDR and SFDVKD. The CDR3 contains 16 residues. The CDR3 DNA is TGTGCCACCAGTGACCCTAAAGCGGCTAGCTACAATGAGCAGTTCTTC. Protein product: CATSDPKAASYNEQFF.

The genes are TRBV4-2 and TRBJ1-4; the match to TRBD1 covers 8 bases. Per the germline V gene, CDR1 is LGHNA and CDR2 is YNFKEQ. V lost 0 bases and J lost 8; bases outside the gene matches: 5. The CDR3 spans 15 residues. The chain's CDR3 is CASSQDGGQVEKLFF. The CDR3 DNA sequence: TGTGCCAGCAGCCAAGATGGGGGACAGGTCGAAAAACTGTTTTTT.